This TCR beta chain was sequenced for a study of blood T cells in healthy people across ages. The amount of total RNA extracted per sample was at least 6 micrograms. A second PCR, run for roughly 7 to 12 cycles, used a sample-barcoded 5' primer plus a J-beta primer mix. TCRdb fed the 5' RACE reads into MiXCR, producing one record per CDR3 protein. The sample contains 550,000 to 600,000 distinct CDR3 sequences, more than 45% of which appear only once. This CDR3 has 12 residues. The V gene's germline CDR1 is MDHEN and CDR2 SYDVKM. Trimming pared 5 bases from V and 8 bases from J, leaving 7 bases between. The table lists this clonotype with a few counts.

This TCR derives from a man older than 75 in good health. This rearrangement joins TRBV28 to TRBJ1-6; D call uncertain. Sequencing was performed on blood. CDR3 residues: CASSVRHSPLHF. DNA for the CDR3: TGTGCCAGCAGTGTAAGACATTCACCCCTCCACTTT.